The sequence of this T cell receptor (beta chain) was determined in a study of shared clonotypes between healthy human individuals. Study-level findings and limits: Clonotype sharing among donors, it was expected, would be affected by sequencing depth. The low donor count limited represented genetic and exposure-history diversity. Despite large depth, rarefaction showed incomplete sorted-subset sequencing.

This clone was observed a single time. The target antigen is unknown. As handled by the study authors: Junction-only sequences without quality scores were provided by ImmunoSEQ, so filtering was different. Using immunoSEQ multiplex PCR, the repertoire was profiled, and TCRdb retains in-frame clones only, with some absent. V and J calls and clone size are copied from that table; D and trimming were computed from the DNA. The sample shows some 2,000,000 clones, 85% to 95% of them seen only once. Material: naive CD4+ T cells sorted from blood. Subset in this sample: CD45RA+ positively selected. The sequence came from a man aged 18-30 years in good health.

CDR3 sequence: CASSQVSGRPTDTQYF. CDR3 DNA sequence: TGCGCCAGCAGCCAAGTTAGCGGGAGACCGACAGATACGCAGTATTTT. This sequence joins TRBV4-1 and TRBJ2-3, with 9 bases identical to TRBD2. This CDR3 contains 16 residues. Trimming at V came to 1 base and at J to 3 bases, leaving 5 bases not matched to a gene. Germline CDR1 reads MGHRA; CDR2 reads YSYEKL.